The present T cell receptor (beta chain) was sequenced within a study of PD-L1 blockade in urothelial cancer. The overall study: Most of the 29 patients were males with bladder-origin urothelial cancer. Reported median T cell count for blood samples was 140,000 to 150,000. Study findings and constraints: Those with durable benefit had larger increases in tumor-associated blood clones at 3 weeks.

Sequencing was performed with immunoSEQ multiplex PCR; in TCRdb, only in-frame clones are kept and a portion is missing. The sample lists about 87,000 clones, roughly 90% occurring once. A remark on this clone: Its antigen is as yet unknown.

Time point in this sample: pretreatment peripheral blood. Sequenced material: PBMCs, taken around atezolizumab (anti-PD-L1) treatment. The sequence derives from a woman older than 75 with urothelial cancer.

The CDR3 protein is CAIRVGRENTEAFF. CDR3 coding DNA: TGTGCCATCAGGGTGGGCAGGGAGAACACTGAAGCTTTCTTT. This chain uses TRBV10-3 with TRBJ1-1; D perhaps matches TRBD1 (5 bases). The CDR3 spans 14 residues. V was clipped by 6 bases and J by 1 base, with 12 bases between them. Germline CDR1 and CDR2: ENHRY and SYGVKD.